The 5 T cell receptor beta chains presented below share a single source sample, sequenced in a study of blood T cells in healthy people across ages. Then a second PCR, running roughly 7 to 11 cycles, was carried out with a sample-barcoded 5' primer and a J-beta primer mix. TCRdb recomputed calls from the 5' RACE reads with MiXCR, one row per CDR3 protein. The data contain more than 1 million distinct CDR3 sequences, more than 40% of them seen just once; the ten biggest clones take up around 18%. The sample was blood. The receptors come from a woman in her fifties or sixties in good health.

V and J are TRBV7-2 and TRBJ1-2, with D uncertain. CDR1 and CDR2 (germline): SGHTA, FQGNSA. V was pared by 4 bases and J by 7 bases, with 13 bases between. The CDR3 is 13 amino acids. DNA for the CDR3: TGTGCCAGCAGCTCGGGCCTTAATTCTGGCTACACCTTC. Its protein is CASSSGLNSGYTF.

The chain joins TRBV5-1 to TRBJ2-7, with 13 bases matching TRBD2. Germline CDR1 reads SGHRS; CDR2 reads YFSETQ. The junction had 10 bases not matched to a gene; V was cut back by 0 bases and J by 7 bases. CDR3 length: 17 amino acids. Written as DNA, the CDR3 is TGCGCCAGCAGCTTGGCCACTAGCGGGAGGGCGTACAATGAGCAGTACTTC. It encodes CASSLATSGRAYNEQYF.

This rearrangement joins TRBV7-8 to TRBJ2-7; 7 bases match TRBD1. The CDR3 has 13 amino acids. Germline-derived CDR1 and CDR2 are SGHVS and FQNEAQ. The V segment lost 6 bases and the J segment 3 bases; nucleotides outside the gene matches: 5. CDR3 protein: CASRPRTGYEQYF. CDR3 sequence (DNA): TGTGCCAGCAGACCTCGGACAGGCTACGAGCAGTACTTC.

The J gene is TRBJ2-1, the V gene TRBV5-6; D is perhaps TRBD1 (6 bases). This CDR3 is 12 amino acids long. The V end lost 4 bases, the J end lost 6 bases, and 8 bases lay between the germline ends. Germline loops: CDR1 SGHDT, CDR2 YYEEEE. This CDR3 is CASSRQVNEQFF. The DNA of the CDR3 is TGTGCCAGCAGCCGACAGGTCAATGAGCAGTTCTTC.

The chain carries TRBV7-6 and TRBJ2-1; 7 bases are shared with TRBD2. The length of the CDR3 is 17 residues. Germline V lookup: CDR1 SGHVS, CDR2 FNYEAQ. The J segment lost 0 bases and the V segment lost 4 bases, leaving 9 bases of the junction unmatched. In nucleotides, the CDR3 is TGTGCCAGCAGCTCTCCGGGAGGAGGGAGCTCCTACAATGAGCAGTTCTTC. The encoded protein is CASSSPGGGSSYNEQFF.